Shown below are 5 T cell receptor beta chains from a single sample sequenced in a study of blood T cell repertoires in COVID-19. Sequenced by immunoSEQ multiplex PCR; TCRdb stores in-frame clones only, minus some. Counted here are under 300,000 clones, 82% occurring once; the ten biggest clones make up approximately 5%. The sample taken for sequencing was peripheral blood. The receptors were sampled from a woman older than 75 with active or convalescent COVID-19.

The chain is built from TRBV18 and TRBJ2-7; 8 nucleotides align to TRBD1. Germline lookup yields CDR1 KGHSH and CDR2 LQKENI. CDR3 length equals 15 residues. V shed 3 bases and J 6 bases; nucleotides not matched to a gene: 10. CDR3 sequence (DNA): TGTGCCAGCTCACCCGCTTGGGACAGGATGAGCGAGCAGTACTTC. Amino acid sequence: CASSPAWDRMSEQYF. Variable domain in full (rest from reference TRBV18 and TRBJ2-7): NAGVMQNPRHLVRRRGQEARLRCSPMKGHSHVYWYRQLPEEGLKFMVYLQKENIIDESGMPKERFSAEFPKEGPSILRIQQVVRGDSAAYFCASSPAWDRMSEQYFGPGTRLTVT.

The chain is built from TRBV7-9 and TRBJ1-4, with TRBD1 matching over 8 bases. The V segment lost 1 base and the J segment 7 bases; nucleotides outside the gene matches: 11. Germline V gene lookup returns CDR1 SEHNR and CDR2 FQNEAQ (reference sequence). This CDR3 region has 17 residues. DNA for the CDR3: TGTGCCAGCAGCTTAGTAGACCCCACAGGGGGTGTTGAAAAACTGTTTTTT. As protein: CASSLVDPTGGVEKLFF.

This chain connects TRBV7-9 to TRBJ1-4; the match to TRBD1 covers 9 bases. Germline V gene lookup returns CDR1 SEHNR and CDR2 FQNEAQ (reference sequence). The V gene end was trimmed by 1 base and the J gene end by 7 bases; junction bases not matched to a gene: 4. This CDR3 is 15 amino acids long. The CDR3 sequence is CASSLGGQGREKLFF. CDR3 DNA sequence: TGTGCCAGCAGCTTAGGGGGACAGGGTCGTGAAAAACTGTTTTTT.

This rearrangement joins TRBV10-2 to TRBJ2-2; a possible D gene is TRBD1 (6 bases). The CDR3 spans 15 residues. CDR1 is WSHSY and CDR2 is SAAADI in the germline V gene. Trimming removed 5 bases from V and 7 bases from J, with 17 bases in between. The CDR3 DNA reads TGCGCCAGCAGTCCGAGGTGGGGGCCCGTCGGGGAGCTGTTTTTT. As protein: CASSPRWGPVGELFF.

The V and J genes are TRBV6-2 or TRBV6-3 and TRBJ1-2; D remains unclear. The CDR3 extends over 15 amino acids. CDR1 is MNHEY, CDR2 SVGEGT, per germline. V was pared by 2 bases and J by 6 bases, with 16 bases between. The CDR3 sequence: CASSYGVSGLHGYTF. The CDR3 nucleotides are TGTGCCAGCAGTTACGGGGTGTCGGGGTTGCATGGCTACACCTTC.